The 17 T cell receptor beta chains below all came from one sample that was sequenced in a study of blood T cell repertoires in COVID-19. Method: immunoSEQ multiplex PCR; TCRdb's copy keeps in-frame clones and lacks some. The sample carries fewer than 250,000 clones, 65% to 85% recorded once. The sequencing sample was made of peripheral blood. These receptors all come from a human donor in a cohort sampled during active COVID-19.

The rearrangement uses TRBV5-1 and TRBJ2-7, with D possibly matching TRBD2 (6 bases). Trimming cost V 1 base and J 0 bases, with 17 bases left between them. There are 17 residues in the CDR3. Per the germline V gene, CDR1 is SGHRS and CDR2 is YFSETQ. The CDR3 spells CASSLYSGLLSSYEQYF. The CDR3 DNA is TGCGCCAGCAGCTTGTATTCGGGACTCCTGAGCTCCTACGAGCAGTACTTC.

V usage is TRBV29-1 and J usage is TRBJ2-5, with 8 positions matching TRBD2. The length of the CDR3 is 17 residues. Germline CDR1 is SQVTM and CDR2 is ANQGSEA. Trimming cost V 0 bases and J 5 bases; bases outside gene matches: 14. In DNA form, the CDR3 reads TGCAGCGTTGAAGAAGGGGCGACTAGCGCTCAGTGGGAGACCCAGTACTTC. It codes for CSVEEGATSAQWETQYF.

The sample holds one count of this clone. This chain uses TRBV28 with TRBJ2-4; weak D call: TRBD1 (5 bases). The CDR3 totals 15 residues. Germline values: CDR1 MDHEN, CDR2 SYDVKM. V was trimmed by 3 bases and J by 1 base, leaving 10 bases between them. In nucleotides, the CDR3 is TGTGCCAGCAGTTTGCAGGGCGGTGCCAAAAACATTCAGTACTTC. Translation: CASSLQGGAKNIQYF.

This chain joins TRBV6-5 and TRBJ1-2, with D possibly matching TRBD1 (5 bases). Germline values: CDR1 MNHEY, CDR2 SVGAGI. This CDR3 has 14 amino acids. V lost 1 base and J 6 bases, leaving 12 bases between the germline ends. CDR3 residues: CASSYYNRRDGYTF. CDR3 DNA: TGTGCCAGCAGTTACTACAACAGGAGAGATGGCTACACCTTC.

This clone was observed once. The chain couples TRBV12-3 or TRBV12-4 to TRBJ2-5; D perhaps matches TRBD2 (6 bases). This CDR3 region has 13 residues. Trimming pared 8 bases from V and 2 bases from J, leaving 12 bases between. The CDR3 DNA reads TGTGCCAGCGCCTGGGGGGAGCAAGAGACCCAGTACTTC. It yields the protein CASAWGEQETQYF.

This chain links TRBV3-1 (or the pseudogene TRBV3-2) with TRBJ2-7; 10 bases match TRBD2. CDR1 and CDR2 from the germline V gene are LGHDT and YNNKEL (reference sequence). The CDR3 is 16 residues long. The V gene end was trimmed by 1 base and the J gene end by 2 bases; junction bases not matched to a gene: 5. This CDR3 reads CASSQGLAGGAYEQYF. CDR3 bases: TGTGCCAGCAGCCAAGGATTAGCGGGAGGAGCCTACGAGCAGTACTTC.

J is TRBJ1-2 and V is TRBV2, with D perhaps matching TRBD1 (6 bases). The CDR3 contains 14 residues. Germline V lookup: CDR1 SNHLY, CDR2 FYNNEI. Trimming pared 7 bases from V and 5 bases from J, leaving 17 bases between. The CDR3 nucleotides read TGTGCCAGCACTCACGGGGCAGGGGATTATGGCTACACCTTC. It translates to CASTHGAGDYGYTF. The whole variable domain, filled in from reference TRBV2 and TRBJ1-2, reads EPEVTQTPSHQVTQMGQEVILRCVPISNHLYFYWYRQILGQKVEFLVSFYNNEISEKSEIFDDQFSVERPDGSNFTLKIRSTKLEDSAMYFCASTHGAGDYGYTFGSGTRLTVV.

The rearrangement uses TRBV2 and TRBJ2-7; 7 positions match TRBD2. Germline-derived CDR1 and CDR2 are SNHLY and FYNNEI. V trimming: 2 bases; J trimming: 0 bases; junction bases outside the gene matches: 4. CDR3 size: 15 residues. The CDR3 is CASSETPGGSYEQYF. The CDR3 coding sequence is TGTGCCAGCAGTGAAACCCCGGGAGGCTCCTACGAGCAGTACTTC.

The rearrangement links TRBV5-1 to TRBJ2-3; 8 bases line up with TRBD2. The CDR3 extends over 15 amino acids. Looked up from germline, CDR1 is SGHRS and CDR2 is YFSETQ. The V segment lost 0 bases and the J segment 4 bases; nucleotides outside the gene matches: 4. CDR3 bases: TGCGCCAGCAGCTTGGAACGGGGGGGCCCAGATACGCAGTATTTT. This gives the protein CASSLERGGPDTQYF.

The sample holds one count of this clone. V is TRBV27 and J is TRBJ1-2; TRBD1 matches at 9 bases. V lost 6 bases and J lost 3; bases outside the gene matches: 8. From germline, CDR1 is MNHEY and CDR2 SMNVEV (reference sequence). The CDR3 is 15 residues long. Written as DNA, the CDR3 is TGTGCCAGCAGAGATTCGACAGGGGGTTACTATGGCTACACCTTC. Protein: CASRDSTGGYYGYTF.

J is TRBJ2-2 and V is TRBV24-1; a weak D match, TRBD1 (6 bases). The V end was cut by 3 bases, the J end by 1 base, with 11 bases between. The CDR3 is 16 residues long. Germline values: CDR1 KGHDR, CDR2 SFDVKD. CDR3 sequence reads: CATSDRDTQNTGELFF. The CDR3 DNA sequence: TGTGCCACCAGTGATAGGGACACACAGAACACCGGGGAGCTGTTTTTT.

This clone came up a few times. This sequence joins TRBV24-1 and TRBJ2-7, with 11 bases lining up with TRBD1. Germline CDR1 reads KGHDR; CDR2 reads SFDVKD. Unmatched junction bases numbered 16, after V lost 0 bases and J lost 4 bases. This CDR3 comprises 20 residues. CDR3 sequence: CATSDLHWGRDRGTKYEQYF. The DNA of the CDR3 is TGTGCCACCAGTGATTTGCATTGGGGTCGGGACAGGGGGACGAAATACGAGCAGTACTTC.

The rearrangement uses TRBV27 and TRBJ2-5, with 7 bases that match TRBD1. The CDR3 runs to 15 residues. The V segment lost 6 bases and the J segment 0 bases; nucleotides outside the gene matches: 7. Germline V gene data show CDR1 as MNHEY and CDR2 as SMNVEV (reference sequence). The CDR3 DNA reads TGTGCCAGCAGACCATGGGACAGCTACCAAGAGACCCAGTACTTC. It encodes CASRPWDSYQETQYF.

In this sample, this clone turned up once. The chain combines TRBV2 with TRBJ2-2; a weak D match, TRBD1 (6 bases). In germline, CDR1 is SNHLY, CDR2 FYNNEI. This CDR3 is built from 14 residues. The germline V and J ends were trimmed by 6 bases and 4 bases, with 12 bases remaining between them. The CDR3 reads CASRQNRVTGELFF. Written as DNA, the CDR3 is TGTGCCAGCAGACAAAACAGGGTCACCGGGGAGCTGTTTTTT.

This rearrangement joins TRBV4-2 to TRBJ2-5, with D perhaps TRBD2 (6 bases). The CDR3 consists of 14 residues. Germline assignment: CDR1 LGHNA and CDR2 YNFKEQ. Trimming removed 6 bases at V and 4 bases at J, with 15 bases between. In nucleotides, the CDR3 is TGTGCCAGCAGAGGGACTTCCCCCGGAGAGACCCAGTACTTC. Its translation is CASRGTSPGETQYF.

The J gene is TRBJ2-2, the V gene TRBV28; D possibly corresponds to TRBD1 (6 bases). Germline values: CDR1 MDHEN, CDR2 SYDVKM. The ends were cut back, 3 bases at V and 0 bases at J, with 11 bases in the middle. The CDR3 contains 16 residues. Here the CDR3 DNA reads TGTGCCAGCAGTTTCGGACAGCTAACGAACACCGGGGAGCTGTTTTTT. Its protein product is CASSFGQLTNTGELFF. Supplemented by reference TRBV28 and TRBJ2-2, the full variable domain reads DVKVTQSSRYLVKRTGEKVFLECVQDMDHENMFWYRQDPGLGLRLIYFSYDVKMKEKGDIPEGYSVSREKKERFSLILESASTNQTSMYLCASSFGQLTNTGELFFGEGSRLTVL.

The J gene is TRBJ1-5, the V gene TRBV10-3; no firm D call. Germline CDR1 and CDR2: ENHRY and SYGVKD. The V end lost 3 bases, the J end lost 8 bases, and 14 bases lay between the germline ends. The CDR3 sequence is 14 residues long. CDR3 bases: TGTGCCATCAGTGATTTGGGCCAGTCGGAGCCCCAGCATTTT. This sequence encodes CAISDLGQSEPQHF.